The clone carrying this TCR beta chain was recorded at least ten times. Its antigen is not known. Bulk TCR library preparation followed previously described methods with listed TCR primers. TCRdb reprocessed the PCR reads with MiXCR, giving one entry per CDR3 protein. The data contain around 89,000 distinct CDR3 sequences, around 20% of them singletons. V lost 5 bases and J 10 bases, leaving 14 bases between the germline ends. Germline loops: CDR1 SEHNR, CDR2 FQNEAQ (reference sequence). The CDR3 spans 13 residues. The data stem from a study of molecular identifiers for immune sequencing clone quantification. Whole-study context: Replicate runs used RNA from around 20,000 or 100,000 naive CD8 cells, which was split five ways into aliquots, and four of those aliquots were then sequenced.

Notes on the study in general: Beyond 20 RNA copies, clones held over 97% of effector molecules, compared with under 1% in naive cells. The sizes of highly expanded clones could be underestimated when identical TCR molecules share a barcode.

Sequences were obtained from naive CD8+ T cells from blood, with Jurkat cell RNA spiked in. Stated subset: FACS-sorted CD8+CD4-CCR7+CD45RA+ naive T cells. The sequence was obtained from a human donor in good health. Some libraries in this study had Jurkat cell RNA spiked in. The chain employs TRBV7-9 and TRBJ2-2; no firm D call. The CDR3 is CASSMATPLELFF. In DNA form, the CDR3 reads TGTGCCAGCAGCATGGCTACCCCTTTGGAGCTGTTTTTT. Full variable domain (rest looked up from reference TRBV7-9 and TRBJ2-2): DTGVSQNPRHKITKRGQNVTFRCDPISEHNRLYWYRQTLGQGPEFLTYFQNEAQLEKSRLLSDRFSAERPKGSFSTLEIQRTEQGDSAMYLCASSMATPLELFFGEGSRLTVL.